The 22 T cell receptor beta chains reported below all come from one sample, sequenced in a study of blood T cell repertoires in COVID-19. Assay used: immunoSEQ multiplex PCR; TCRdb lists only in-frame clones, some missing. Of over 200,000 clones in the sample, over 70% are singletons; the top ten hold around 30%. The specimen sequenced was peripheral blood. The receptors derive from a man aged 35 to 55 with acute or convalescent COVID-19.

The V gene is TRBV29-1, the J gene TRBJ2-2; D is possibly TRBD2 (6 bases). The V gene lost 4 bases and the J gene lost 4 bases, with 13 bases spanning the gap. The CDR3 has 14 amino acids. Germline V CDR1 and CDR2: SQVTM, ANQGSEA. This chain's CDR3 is CSVGWNGGTGELFF. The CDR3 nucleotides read TGCAGCGTTGGTTGGAACGGGGGCACCGGGGAGCTGTTTTTT.

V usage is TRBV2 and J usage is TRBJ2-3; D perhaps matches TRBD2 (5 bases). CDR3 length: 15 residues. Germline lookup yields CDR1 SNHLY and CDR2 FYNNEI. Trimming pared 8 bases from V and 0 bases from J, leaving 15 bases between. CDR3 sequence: CASGEWTGSTDTQYF. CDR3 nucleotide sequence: TGTGCCAGCGGGGAGTGGACGGGCAGCACAGATACGCAGTATTTT.

The CDR3 sequence is CASSPRTSGSSYEQYF. The CDR3 bases are TGTGCCAGCAGCCCGCGGACTAGCGGGAGCTCCTACGAGCAGTACTTC. The chain couples TRBV3-1 (or the pseudogene TRBV3-2) to TRBJ2-7, with 13 positions matching TRBD2. Germline values: CDR1 LGHDT, CDR2 YNNKEL (reference sequence). With 4 bases clipped from V and 0 bases from J, the junction kept 3 bases outside the gene matches. This CDR3 contains 16 residues.

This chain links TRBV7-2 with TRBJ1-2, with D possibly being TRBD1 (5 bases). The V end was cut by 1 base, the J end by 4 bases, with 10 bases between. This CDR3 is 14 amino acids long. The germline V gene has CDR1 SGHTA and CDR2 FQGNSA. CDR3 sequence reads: CASSLGDSFYGYTF. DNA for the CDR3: TGTGCCAGCAGCTTAGGAGACAGTTTCTATGGCTACACCTTC.

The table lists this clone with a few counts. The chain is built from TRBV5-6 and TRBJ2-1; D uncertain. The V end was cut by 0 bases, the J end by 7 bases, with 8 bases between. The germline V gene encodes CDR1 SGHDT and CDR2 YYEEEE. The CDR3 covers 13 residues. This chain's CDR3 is CASSLGAPNEQFF. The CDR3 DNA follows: TGTGCCAGCAGCTTGGGGGCCCCAAATGAGCAGTTCTTC. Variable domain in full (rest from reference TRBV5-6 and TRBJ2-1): DAGVTQSPTHLIKTRGQQVTLRCSPKSGHDTVSWYQQALGQGPQFIFQYYEEEERQRGNFPDRFSGHQFPNYSSELNVNALLLGDSALYLCASSLGAPNEQFFGPGTRLTVL.

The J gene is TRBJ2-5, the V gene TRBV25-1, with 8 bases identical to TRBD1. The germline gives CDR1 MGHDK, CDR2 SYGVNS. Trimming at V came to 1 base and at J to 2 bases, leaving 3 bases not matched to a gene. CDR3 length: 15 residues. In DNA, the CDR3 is TGTGCCAGCAGTGAATCAGGGACAGGACAAGAGACCCAGTACTTC. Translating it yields CASSESGTGQETQYF.

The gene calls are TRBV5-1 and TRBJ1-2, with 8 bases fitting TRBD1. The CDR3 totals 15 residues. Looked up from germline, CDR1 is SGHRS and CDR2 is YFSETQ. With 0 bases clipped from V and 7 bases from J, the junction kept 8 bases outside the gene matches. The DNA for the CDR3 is TGCGCCAGCAGCTTGGGGACACAGGGGGAAATTGGCTACACCTTC. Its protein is CASSLGTQGEIGYTF.

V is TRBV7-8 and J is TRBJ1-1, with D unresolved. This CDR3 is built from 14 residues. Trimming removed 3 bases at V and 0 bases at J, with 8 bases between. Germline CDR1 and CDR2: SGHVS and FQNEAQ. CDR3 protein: CASSFDTMNTEAFF. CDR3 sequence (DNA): TGTGCCAGCAGCTTTGACACGATGAACACTGAAGCTTTCTTT.

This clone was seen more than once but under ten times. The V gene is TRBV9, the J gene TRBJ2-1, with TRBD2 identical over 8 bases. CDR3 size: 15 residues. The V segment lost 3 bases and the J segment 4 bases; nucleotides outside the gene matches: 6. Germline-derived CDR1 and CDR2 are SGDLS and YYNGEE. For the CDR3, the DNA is TGTGCCAGCAGCGGCGGGGGGACACCTTACAATGAGCAGTTCTTC. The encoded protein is CASSGGGTPYNEQFF.

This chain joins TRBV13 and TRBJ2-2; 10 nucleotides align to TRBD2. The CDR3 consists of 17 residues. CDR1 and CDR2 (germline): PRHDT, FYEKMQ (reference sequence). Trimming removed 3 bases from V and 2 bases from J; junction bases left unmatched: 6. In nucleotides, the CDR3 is TGTGCCAGCAGCTTTCCAGCGGGAGGGCCCAACACCGGGGAGCTGTTTTTT. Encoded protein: CASSFPAGGPNTGELFF.

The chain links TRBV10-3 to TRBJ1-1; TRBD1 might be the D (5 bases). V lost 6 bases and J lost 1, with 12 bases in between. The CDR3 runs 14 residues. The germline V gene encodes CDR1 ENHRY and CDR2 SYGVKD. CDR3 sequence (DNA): TGTGCCATCAGCCCAAGCGGGGGGAACACTGAAGCTTTCTTT. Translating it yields CAISPSGGNTEAFF.

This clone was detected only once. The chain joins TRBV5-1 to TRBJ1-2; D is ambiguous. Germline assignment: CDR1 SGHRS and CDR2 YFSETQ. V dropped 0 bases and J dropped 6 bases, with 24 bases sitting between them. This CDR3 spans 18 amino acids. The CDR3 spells CASSLGRADGSYTDGYTF. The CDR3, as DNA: TGCGCCAGCAGCTTGGGGAGGGCCGATGGATCGTATACAGATGGCTACACCTTC.

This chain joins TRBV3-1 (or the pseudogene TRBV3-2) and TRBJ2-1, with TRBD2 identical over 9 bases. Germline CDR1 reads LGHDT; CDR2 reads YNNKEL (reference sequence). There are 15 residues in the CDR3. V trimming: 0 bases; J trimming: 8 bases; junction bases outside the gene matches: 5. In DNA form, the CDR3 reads TGTGCCAGCAGCCAAGATCGGGTAGCGGGAGATGAGCAGTTCTTC. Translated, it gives CASSQDRVAGDEQFF.

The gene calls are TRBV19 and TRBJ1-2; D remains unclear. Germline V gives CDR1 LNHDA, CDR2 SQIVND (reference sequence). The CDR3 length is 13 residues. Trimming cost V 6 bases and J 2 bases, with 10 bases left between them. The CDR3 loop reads CASSKTKNYGYTF. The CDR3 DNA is TGTGCCAGTAGCAAGACAAAGAACTATGGCTACACCTTC.

The CDR3 sequence: CAIRINTDTQYF. The CDR3 DNA reads TGTGCCATCCGTATTAACACAGATACGCAGTATTTT. The genes are TRBV6-5 and TRBJ2-3; D call uncertain. V was shortened by 10 bases and J by 2 bases, with 10 bases between the two germline ends. This CDR3 is 12 amino acids long. Looked up from germline, CDR1 is MNHEY and CDR2 is SVGAGI.

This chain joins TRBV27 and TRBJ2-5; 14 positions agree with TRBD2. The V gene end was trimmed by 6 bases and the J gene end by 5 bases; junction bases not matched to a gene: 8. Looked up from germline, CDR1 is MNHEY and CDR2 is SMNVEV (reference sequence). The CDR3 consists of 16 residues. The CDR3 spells CASRVGTSGSNETQYF. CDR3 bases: TGTGCCAGCAGGGTAGGGACTAGCGGGAGTAACGAGACCCAGTACTTC.

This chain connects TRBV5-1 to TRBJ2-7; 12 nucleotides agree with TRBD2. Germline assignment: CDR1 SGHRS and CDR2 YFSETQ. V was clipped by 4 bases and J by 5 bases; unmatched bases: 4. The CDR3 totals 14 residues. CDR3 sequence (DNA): TGCGCCAGCAGCCCGACTAGCGGGAGTGACGAGCAGTACTTC. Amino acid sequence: CASSPTSGSDEQYF.

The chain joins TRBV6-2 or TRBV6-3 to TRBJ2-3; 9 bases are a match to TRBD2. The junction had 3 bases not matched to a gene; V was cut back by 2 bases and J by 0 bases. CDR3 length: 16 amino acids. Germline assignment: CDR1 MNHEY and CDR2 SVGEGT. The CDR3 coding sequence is TGTGCCAGCAGTTACGATCTAGCGGGAAGCACAGATACGCAGTATTTT. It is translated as CASSYDLAGSTDTQYF.

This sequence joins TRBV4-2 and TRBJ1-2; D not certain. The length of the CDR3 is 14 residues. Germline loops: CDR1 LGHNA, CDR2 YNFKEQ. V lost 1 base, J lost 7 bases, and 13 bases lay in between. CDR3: CASSQGRTSPGYTF. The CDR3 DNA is TGTGCCAGCAGCCAAGGGAGGACTTCTCCTGGCTACACCTTC.

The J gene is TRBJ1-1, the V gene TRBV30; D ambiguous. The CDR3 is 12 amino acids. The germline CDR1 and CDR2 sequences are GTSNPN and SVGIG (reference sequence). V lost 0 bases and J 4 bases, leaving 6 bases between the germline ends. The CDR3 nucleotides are TGTGCCTGGAGTGTATACATCACTGAAGCTTTCTTT. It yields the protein CAWSVYITEAFF.

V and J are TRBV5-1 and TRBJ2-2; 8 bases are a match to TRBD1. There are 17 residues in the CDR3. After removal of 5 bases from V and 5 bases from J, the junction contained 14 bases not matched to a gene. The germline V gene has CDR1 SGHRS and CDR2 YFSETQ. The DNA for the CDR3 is TGCGCCAGCAGTAGCCTTACAGGGGGAAAAGGTACCGGGGAGCTGTTTTTT. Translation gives CASSSLTGGKGTGELFF.

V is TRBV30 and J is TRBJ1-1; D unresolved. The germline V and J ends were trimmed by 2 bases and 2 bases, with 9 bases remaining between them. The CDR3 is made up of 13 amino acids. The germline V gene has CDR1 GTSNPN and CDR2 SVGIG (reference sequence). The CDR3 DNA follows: TGTGCCTGGAGTCCGGGATCTAACACTGAAGCTTTCTTT. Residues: CAWSPGSNTEAFF.